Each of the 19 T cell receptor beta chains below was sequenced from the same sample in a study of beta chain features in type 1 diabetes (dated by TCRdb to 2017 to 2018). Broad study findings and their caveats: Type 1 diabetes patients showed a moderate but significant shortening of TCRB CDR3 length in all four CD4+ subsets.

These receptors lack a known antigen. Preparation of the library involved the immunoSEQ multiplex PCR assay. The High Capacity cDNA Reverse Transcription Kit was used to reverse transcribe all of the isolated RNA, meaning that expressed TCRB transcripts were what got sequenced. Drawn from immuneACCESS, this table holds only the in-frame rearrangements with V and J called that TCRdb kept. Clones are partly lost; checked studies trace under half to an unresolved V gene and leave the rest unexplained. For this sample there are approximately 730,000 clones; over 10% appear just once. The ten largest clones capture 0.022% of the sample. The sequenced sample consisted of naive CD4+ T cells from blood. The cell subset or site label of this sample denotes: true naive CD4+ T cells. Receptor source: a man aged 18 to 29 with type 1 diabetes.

CDR3 loop: CSVADRGGYTF. The CDR3 coding sequence is TGCAGCGTTGCAGACAGGGGCGGCTACACCTTC. This chain links TRBV29-1 with TRBJ1-2, with 8 positions matching TRBD1. V shed 4 bases and J 8 bases; nucleotides not matched to a gene: 3. This CDR3 is built from 11 residues. The germline gives CDR1 SQVTM, CDR2 ANQGSEA.

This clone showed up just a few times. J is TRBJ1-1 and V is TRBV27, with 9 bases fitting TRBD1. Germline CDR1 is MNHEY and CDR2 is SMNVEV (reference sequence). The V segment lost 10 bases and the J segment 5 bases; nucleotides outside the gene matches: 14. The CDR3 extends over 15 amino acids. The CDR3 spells CATGKGQGLGTEAFF. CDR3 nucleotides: TGTGCCACGGGAAAGGGACAGGGTTTAGGGACTGAAGCTTTCTTT.

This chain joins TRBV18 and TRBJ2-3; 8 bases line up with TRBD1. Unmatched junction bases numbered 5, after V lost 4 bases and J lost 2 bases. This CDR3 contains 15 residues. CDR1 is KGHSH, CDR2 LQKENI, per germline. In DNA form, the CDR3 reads TGTGCCAGCTCACTAAACAGGGGGTCCACAGATACGCAGTATTTT. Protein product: CASSLNRGSTDTQYF. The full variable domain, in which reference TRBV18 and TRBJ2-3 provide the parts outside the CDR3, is NAGVMQNPRHLVRRRGQEARLRCSPMKGHSHVYWYRQLPEEGLKFMVYLQKENIIDESGMPKERFSAEFPKEGPSILRIQQVVRGDSAAYFCASSLNRGSTDTQYFGPGTRLTVL.

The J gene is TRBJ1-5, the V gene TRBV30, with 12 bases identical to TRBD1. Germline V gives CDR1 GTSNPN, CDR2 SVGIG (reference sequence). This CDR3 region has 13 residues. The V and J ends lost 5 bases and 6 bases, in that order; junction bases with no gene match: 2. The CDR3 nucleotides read TGTGCCTGGGGGACAGGGGGCAGTCAGCCCCAGCATTTT. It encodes CAWGTGGSQPQHF.

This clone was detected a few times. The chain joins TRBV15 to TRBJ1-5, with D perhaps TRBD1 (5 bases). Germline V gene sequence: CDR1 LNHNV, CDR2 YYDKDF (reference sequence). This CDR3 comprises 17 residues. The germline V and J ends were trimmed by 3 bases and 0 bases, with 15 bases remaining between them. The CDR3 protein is CATSSRQRPGSNQPQHF. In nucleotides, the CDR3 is TGTGCCACCAGCAGTCGACAGCGCCCCGGTAGCAATCAGCCCCAGCATTTT.

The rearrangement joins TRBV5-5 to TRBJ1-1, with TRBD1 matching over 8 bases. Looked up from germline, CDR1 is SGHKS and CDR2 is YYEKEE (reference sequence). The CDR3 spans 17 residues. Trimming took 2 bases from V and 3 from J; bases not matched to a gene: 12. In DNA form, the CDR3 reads TGTGCCAGCAGCTTTTACAGGGGGAGTTTTGAGGACACTGAAGCTTTCTTT. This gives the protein CASSFYRGSFEDTEAFF.

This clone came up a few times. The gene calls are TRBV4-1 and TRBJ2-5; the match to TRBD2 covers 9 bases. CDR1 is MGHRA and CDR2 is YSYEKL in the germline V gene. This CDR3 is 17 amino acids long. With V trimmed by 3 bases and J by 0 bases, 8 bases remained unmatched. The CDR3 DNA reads TGCGCCAGCAGCCAGGGCGGGGGGGTAGGAGACCAAGAGACCCAGTACTTC. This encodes CASSQGGGVGDQETQYF.

The DNA of the CDR3 is TGTGCCAGCGGATTTAATGGCTACACCTTC. The encoded protein is CASGFNGYTF. The gene calls are TRBV28 and TRBJ1-2, with D hard to call. Germline V gene lookup returns CDR1 MDHEN and CDR2 SYDVKM. With 8 bases removed from V and 6 bases from J, the gap between germline ends came to 7 bases. The CDR3 contains 10 residues.

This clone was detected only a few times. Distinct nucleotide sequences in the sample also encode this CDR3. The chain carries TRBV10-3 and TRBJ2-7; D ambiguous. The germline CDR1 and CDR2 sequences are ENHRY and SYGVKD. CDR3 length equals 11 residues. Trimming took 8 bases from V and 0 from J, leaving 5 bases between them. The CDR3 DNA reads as TGTGCCATCTCCAGCTCCTACGAGCAGTACTTC. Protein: CAISSSYEQYF.

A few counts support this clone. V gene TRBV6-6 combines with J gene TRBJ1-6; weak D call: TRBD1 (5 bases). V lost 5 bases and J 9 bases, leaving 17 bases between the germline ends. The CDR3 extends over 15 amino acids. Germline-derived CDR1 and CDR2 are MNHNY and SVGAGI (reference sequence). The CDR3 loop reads CASSLPGQGSSPLHF. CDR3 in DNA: TGTGCCAGCAGTCTCCCGGGGCAGGGCAGTTCACCCCTCCACTTT.

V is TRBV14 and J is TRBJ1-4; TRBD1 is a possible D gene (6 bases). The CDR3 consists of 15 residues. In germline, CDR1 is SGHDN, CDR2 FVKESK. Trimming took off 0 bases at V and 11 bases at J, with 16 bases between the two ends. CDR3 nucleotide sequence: TGTGCCAGCAGCCAAGATGAGACAGGCTTTCGGAAACTGTTTTTT. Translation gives CASSQDETGFRKLFF.

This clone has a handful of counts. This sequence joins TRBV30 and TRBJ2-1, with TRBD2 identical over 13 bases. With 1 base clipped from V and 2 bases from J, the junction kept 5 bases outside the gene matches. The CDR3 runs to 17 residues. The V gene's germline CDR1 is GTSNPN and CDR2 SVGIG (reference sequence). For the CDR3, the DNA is TGTGCCTGGAGTGGAACGACTAGCGGGGGGACCTACAATGAGCAGTTCTTC. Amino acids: CAWSGTTSGGTYNEQFF.

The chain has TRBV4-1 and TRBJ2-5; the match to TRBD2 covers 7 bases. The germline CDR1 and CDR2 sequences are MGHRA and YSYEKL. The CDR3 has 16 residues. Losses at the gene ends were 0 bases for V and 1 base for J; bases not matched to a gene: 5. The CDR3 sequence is CASSQEPWGGQETQYF. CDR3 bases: TGCGCCAGCAGCCAAGAGCCCTGGGGGGGCCAAGAGACCCAGTACTTC.

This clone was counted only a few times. The CDR3 DNA is TGTGCCAGCAGCTTCCGGACAGGAGACACTGAAGCTTTCTTT. As protein: CASSFRTGDTEAFF. V usage is TRBV7-6 and J usage is TRBJ1-1, with TRBD1 identical over 7 bases. The trim removed 3 bases at V and 3 bases at J, leaving 4 bases unmatched. The CDR3 totals 14 residues. Germline V gives CDR1 SGHVS, CDR2 FNYEAQ.

The DNA of the CDR3 is TGTGCCAGCAGCTTAGTCCCAACGGGGCAGCCCCAGCATTTT. Translation: CASSLVPTGQPQHF. The chain joins TRBV7-2 to TRBJ1-5; no firm D call. The CDR3 extends over 14 amino acids. The V end was cut by 1 base, the J end by 7 bases, with 11 bases between. The germline CDR1 and CDR2 sequences are SGHTA and FQGNSA.

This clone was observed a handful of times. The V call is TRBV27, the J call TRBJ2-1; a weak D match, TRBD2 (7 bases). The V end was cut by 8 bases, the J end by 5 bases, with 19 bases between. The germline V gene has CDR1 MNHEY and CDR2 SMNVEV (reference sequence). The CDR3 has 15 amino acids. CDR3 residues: CASSRGGAADNEQFF. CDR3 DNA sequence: TGTGCCAGCTCCCGAGGGGGGGCCGCCGACAATGAGCAGTTCTTC.

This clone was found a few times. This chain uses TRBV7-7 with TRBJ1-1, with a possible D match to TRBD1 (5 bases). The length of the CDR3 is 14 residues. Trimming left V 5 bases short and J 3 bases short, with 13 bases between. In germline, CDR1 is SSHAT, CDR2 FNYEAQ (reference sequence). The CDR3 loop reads CASSPSGRDTEAFF. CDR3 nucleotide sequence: TGTGCCAGCAGCCCGTCAGGGAGGGACACTGAAGCTTTCTTT.

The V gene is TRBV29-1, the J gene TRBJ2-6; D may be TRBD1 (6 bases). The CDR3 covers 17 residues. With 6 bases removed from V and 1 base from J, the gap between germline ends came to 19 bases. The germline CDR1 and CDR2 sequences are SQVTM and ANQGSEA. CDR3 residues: CSVDMAGDGSGANVLTF. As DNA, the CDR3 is TGCAGCGTCGATATGGCAGGGGATGGGTCTGGGGCCAACGTCCTGACTTTC.

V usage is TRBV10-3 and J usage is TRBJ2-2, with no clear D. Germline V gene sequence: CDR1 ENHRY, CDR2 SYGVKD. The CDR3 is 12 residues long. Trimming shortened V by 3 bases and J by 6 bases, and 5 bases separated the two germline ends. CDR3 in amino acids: CAISEFPGELFF. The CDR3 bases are TGTGCCATCAGTGAATTCCCCGGGGAGCTGTTTTTT.